One sample yielded the 28 T cell receptor beta chains listed below, sequenced in a study of blood T cell repertoires in COVID-19. The table came from immunoSEQ multiplex PCR; TCRdb's copy has only in-frame clones and leaves some out. The sample gives 200,000 to 250,000 clones, about 80% of which show up once; roughly 7.4% is in the top ten. The sequenced sample consisted of peripheral blood. These receptors were taken from a woman aged 45-65 years with acute or convalescent COVID-19.

The gene calls are TRBV9 and TRBJ2-3, with 9 bases aligning to TRBD2. Germline-derived CDR1 and CDR2 are SGDLS and YYNGEE. The CDR3 contains 14 residues. The trim removed 1 base at V and 5 bases at J, leaving 2 bases unmatched. CDR3 residues: CASSVRAGGDTQYF. CDR3 bases: TGTGCCAGCAGCGTAAGAGCGGGAGGAGATACGCAGTATTTT.

This chain uses TRBV18 with TRBJ2-2, with 9 bases identical to TRBD2. There are 13 residues in the CDR3. Losses at the gene ends were 5 bases for V and 9 bases for J; bases not matched to a gene: 4. Germline V gene sequence: CDR1 KGHSH, CDR2 LQKENI. CDR3 bases: TGTGCCAGCTCATCCGGGACTAGCAGGGAGCTGTTTTTT. Its protein is CASSSGTSRELFF.

The CDR3 loop is CASSGQTLRDHEQYF. The CDR3 region has the DNA TGTGCCAGCAGCGGACAGACCCTGAGGGACCACGAGCAGTACTTC. The chain is built from TRBV11-2 and TRBJ2-7; a weak D match, TRBD1 (6 bases). Germline V CDR1 and CDR2: SGHAT, FQNNGV. The CDR3 covers 15 residues. The ends were cut back, 5 bases at V and 5 bases at J, with 19 bases in the middle.

The chain links TRBV7-2 to TRBJ2-5, with a tentative D call TRBD1 (6 bases). CDR3 length: 15 amino acids. Germline V lookup: CDR1 SGHTA, CDR2 FQGNSA. The germline V and J ends were trimmed by 5 bases and 1 base, with 14 bases remaining between them. CDR3 bases: TGTGCCAGCAGCCCCACGGTAGGGGGCCAAGAGACCCAGTACTTC. Protein sequence: CASSPTVGGQETQYF. Using reference TRBV7-2 and TRBJ2-5 for the parts outside the CDR3, the full variable domain is GAGVSQSPSNKVTEKGKDVELRCDPISGHTALYWYRQSLGQGLEFLIYFQGNSAPDKSGLPSDRFSAERTGGSVSTLTIQRTQQEDSAVYLCASSPTVGGQETQYFGPGTRLLVL.

The chain couples TRBV10-3 to TRBJ2-3; TRBD1 matches 7 bases. This CDR3 region has 12 residues. V gave up 10 bases and J gave up 1 base; unmatched junction bases: 2. Germline assignment: CDR1 ENHRY and CDR2 SYGVKD. The CDR3 sequence is CATGQRTDTQYF. The CDR3 coding sequence is TGTGCCACGGGACAGCGCACAGATACGCAGTATTTT.

V and J are TRBV9 and TRBJ2-5; 9 bases line up with TRBD2. V lost 4 bases and J lost 5; bases outside the gene matches: 6. The CDR3 loop spans 14 amino acids. Germline V lookup: CDR1 SGDLS, CDR2 YYNGEE. The CDR3 DNA reads as TGTGCCAGCAGCCCCCAGACTAGCGGTGAGACCCAGTACTTC. This encodes CASSPQTSGETQYF.

This clone was picked up a small number of times. The chain is built from TRBV7-8 and TRBJ1-2; 8 positions agree with TRBD1. This CDR3 comprises 15 residues. Unmatched junction bases numbered 6, after V lost 3 bases and J lost 3 bases. Germline CDR1 reads SGHVS; CDR2 reads FQNEAQ. The CDR3 reads CASSFRDRNHYGYTF. CDR3 nucleotide sequence: TGTGCCAGCAGCTTCCGGGACAGGAACCACTATGGCTACACCTTC.

The genes are TRBV7-3 and TRBJ2-1; tentatively, D is TRBD1 (6 bases). The V and J ends lost 1 base and 5 bases respectively, with 9 bases between them. This CDR3 has 14 amino acids. The germline CDR1 and CDR2 sequences are SGHTA and FQGTGA. The CDR3 nucleotides are TGTGCCAGCAGCTTAAGGGGGCTTCACAATGAGCAGTTCTTC. Protein: CASSLRGLHNEQFF. Full variable domain (remainder filled in from reference TRBV7-3 and TRBJ2-1): GAGVSQTPSNKVTEKGKYVELRCDPISGHTALYWYRQSLGQGPEFLIYFQGTGAADDSGLPNDRFFAVRPEGSVSTLKIQRTERGDSAVYLCASSLRGLHNEQFFGPGTRLTVL.

CDR3 sequence: CAWRGGATDTQYF. CDR3 nucleotides: TGTGCCTGGAGGGGGGGGGCCACAGATACGCAGTATTTT. The chain combines TRBV30 with TRBJ2-3, with a tentative D call TRBD2 (7 bases). The germline V gene has CDR1 GTSNPN and CDR2 SVGIG (reference sequence). The V end lost 3 bases, the J end lost 2 bases, and 9 bases lay between the germline ends. This CDR3 has 13 amino acids.

The chain combines TRBV7-3 with TRBJ2-1; TRBD2 agrees at 14 bases. The germline V gene has CDR1 SGHTA and CDR2 FQGTGA. Trimming took 5 bases from V and 7 from J; bases not matched to a gene: 10. The CDR3 sequence is 17 residues long. The chain's CDR3 is CASSPMTSGGAGNEQFF. CDR3 DNA: TGTGCCAGCAGCCCAATGACTAGCGGGGGGGCAGGGAATGAGCAGTTCTTC.

V usage is TRBV28 and J usage is TRBJ1-1; 8 nucleotides match TRBD1. CDR3 length: 14 amino acids. Germline V gene data show CDR1 as MDHEN and CDR2 as SYDVKM. With V trimmed by 6 bases and J by 1 base, 4 bases remained unmatched. The CDR3 sequence is CASSLGQGNTEAFF. CDR3 bases: TGTGCCAGCAGCTTAGGACAGGGGAACACTGAAGCTTTCTTT.

This clone showed up just once. The rearrangement links TRBV28 to TRBJ2-1, with 11 bases identical to TRBD2. With 4 bases clipped from V and 0 bases from J, the junction kept 14 bases outside the gene matches. Germline V lookup: CDR1 MDHEN, CDR2 SYDVKM. The CDR3 consists of 20 residues. The CDR3: CASSSLSSGGPLSSYNEQFF. CDR3 nucleotides: TGTGCCAGCAGTTCTCTCTCTAGCGGGGGGCCCTTAAGCTCCTACAATGAGCAGTTCTTC.

The chain uses TRBV10-3 and TRBJ2-2, with D possibly TRBD1 on 6 matching bases. Trimming took 6 bases from V and 2 from J, leaving 16 bases between them. Germline lookup yields CDR1 ENHRY and CDR2 SYGVKD. There are 16 residues in the CDR3. The CDR3 DNA reads TGTGCCATCAGGGACCCCAGGACAGCTAACACCGGGGAGCTGTTTTTT. The encoded protein is CAIRDPRTANTGELFF.

The chain carries TRBV6-1 and TRBJ2-5, with 7 positions matching TRBD1. Germline V gene lookup returns CDR1 MNHNS and CDR2 SASEGT. The CDR3 spans 14 residues. V was pared by 0 bases and J by 9 bases, with 7 bases of the junction left unmatched. The CDR3 reads CASSEARGQRAQYF. The DNA of the CDR3 is TGTGCCAGCAGTGAAGCTAGGGGACAGAGGGCCCAGTACTTC.

The rearrangement joins TRBV5-1 to TRBJ2-3, with a possible D match to TRBD2 (5 bases). The length of the CDR3 is 12 residues. V was shortened by 2 bases and J by 5 bases, with 6 bases between the two germline ends. The V gene's germline CDR1 is SGHRS and CDR2 YFSETQ. The CDR3 nucleotides are TGCGCCAGCAGCTTTGGAGGAGATACGCAGTATTTT. It is translated as CASSFGGDTQYF.

This clone was seen just once. This rearrangement joins TRBV6-5 to TRBJ1-2; TRBD1 aligns across 8 bases. The CDR3 covers 16 residues. V was pared by 2 bases and J by 2 bases, with 7 bases of the junction left unmatched. Germline V gives CDR1 MNHEY, CDR2 SVGAGI. CDR3 sequence reads: CASSYPLGQENYGYTF. The CDR3 DNA reads TGTGCCAGCAGTTACCCCTTGGGACAGGAGAACTATGGCTACACCTTC.

V and J are TRBV5-8 and TRBJ1-5, with a weak D call TRBD1 (6 bases). V lost 5 bases to trimming and J lost 0 bases, with 12 bases between them. The CDR3 is 15 residues long. Per germline, CDR1 SGHTS and CDR2 YDEGEE. This CDR3 reads CASSQGQYSNQPQHF. The CDR3 nucleotides read TGTGCCAGCAGTCAAGGACAGTATAGCAATCAGCCCCAGCATTTT.

The V and J genes are TRBV19 and TRBJ2-7; unclear D gene. The V end lost 5 bases, the J end lost 0 bases, and 8 bases lay between the germline ends. The CDR3 spans 13 residues. CDR1 and CDR2 from the germline V gene are LNHDA and SQIVND (reference sequence). CDR3 DNA sequence: TGTGCCAGTAGTCCCCTAGACTCCTACGAGCAGTACTTC. It encodes CASSPLDSYEQYF.

This clone turned up a few times. DNA of the CDR3: TGTGCCAGCAGCTTAGGTTCGAGCGGGAGACCAGAGACCCAGTACTTC. Translating gives CASSLGSSGRPETQYF. The chain is built from TRBV11-2 and TRBJ2-5, with 8 bases fitting TRBD2. V lost 1 base to trimming and J lost 4 bases; unmatched junction nucleotides: 8. The length of the CDR3 is 16 residues. Per germline, CDR1 SGHAT and CDR2 FQNNGV.

Comments on this clone: Other DNA sequences in the sample encode the same CDR3. V and J are TRBV12-3 or TRBV12-4 and TRBJ1-3, with D unclear. This CDR3 is 12 amino acids long. V lost 5 bases and J lost 6, with 8 bases in between. As DNA, the CDR3 is TGTGCCAGCAGTCTCCCCTCAAACACCATATATTTT. This encodes CASSLPSNTIYF.

J is TRBJ2-3 and V is TRBV25-1, with D hard to call. Germline lookup yields CDR1 MGHDK and CDR2 SYGVNS. V shed 5 bases and J shed 6 bases, with 9 bases lying between them. CDR3 size: 12 residues. The CDR3 sequence: CASSSSGDTQYF. Here the CDR3 DNA reads TGTGCCAGCAGTTCTAGTGGGGATACGCAGTATTTT.

The rearrangement joins TRBV5-1 to TRBJ1-1; weak D call: TRBD1 (5 bases). The CDR3 has 14 amino acids. V gave up 0 bases and J gave up 1 base, with 7 bases separating them. Germline values: CDR1 SGHRS, CDR2 YFSETQ. The CDR3 sequence is CASSLAGPNTEAFF. Written as DNA, the CDR3 is TGCGCCAGCAGCTTGGCAGGGCCGAACACTGAAGCTTTCTTT.

The chain joins TRBV7-2 to TRBJ1-1; D is unclear. V lost 1 base and J lost 1, with 7 bases in between. Germline CDR1 and CDR2: SGHTA and FQGNSA. The CDR3 length is 14 residues. CDR3 in amino acids: CASSLVPGNTEAFF. CDR3 nucleotides: TGTGCCAGCAGCTTAGTACCGGGGAACACTGAAGCTTTCTTT. Supplemented by reference TRBV7-2 and TRBJ1-1, the full variable domain reads GAGVSQSPSNKVTEKGKDVELRCDPISGHTALYWYRQSLGQGLEFLIYFQGNSAPDKSGLPSDRFSAERTGGSVSTLTIQRTQQEDSAVYLCASSLVPGNTEAFFGQGTRLTVV.

This clone was observed a few times. The chain uses TRBV6-1 and TRBJ2-5; no reliable D call. V was clipped by 1 base and J by 4 bases, with 7 bases between them. The CDR3 consists of 13 residues. Germline V CDR1 and CDR2: MNHNS, SASEGT. CDR3 nucleotides: TGTGCCAGCAGTGAAGGAGGCTTAGAGACCCAGTACTTC. Amino acids: CASSEGGLETQYF.

V is TRBV6-5 and J is TRBJ1-1; 7 positions match TRBD1. CDR3 size: 14 residues. The V segment lost 5 bases and the J segment 3 bases; nucleotides outside the gene matches: 6. Germline CDR1 reads MNHEY; CDR2 reads SVGAGI. The CDR3 reads CASSLSGTDTEAFF. The CDR3 DNA sequence: TGTGCCAGCAGTCTTTCCGGGACAGACACTGAAGCTTTCTTT.

The chain uses TRBV11-2 and TRBJ1-5; 10 bases map to TRBD1. Germline assignment: CDR1 SGHAT and CDR2 FQNNGV. The CDR3 is 17 residues long. The junction had 13 bases not matched to a gene; V was cut back by 5 bases and J by 6 bases. This chain's CDR3 is CASSTSPGQGLSQPQHF. The CDR3, as DNA: TGTGCCAGCAGCACGTCCCCGGGACAGGGGCTTAGTCAGCCCCAGCATTTT.

This clone was picked up a small number of times. The chain couples TRBV7-3 to TRBJ2-2; D gene unclear. This CDR3 has 14 residues. The V gene's germline CDR1 is SGHTA and CDR2 FQGTGA. Trimming removed 5 bases from V and 7 bases from J, with 14 bases in between. Here the CDR3 reads CASSLQVDDGELFF. CDR3 bases: TGTGCCAGCAGCCTCCAGGTTGACGACGGGGAGCTGTTTTTT.

The chain couples TRBV6-1 to TRBJ1-5, with a possible D match to TRBD1 (6 bases). CDR1 MNHNS and CDR2 SASEGT come from the germline V gene. The V end was cut by 2 bases, the J end by 0 bases, with 14 bases between. CDR3 size: 17 residues. The DNA of the CDR3 is TGTGCCAGCAGTGAACAGGACAGCTTCTATAGCAATCAGCCCCAGCATTTT. Its translation: CASSEQDSFYSNQPQHF.